The rows below give T cell receptor beta chains drawn from one sample of a study of T cell clonotyping in hematopoietic cell transplantation. TCRdb's copy holds only in-frame clones and misses some; the assay was immunoSEQ multiplex PCR. The table records about 28,000 clones, 93% of them present only once. The sample consisted of peripheral blood mononuclear cells, taken before stem cell transplant. The receptors were sampled from a man over 45 with acute myeloid leukemia. Some clones in this sample may be carry-over from other donors' samples. Each CDR3 is given with its conserved first and last residue. Each record gives: V gene, clone size, D gene, J gene, CDR3 protein, CDR3 DNA. D genes are given only for firm matches. Only part of the rows carry a size: once, few, many, or a class if the clone is expanded.

v_gene: TRBV5-1; abundance: NA; d_gene: NA; j_gene: TRBJ1-3; CDR3aa: CASSLSKGSGNTIYF; CDR3nt: TGCGCCAGCAGCTTGAGTAAGGGATCCGGAAACACCATATATTTT
v_gene: TRBV7-2; abundance: NA; d_gene: NA; j_gene: TRBJ2-5; CDR3aa: CASSIPSGQETQYF; CDR3nt: TGTGCCAGCAGCATTCCTAGTGGCCAGGAGACCCAGTACTTC
v_gene: TRBV5-4; abundance: NA; d_gene: NA; j_gene: TRBJ2-3; CDR3aa: CASSLGQPQRDTQYF; CDR3nt: TGTGCCAGCAGCTTAGGGCAGCCTCAACGGGATACGCAGTATTTT
v_gene: TRBV4-2; abundance: NA; d_gene: NA; j_gene: TRBJ1-1; CDR3aa: CASSLAERPGTEAFF; CDR3nt: TGTGCCAGCAGCCTAGCCGAACGCCCAGGCACTGAAGCTTTCTTT
v_gene: TRBV4-3; abundance: NA; d_gene: NA; j_gene: TRBJ1-3; CDR3aa: CASSPRDAGNTIYF; CDR3nt: TGCGCCAGCAGCCCTAGGGACGCTGGAAACACCATATATTTT
v_gene: TRBV6-5; abundance: NA; d_gene: TRBD1; j_gene: TRBJ1-3; CDR3aa: CASSRDSASGNTIYF; CDR3nt: TGTGCCAGCAGTAGGGACAGTGCCTCTGGAAACACCATATATTTT
v_gene: TRBV4-3; abundance: NA; d_gene: NA; j_gene: TRBJ2-7; CDR3aa: CASSQAFPPSYEQYF; CDR3nt: TGCGCCAGCAGCCAAGCCTTTCCACCTTCCTACGAGCAGTACTTC
v_gene: TRBV30; abundance: NA; d_gene: NA; j_gene: TRBJ1-2; CDR3aa: CAWTANYGYTF; CDR3nt: TGTGCCTGGACAGCTAACTATGGCTACACCTTC
v_gene: TRBV6-6; abundance: NA; d_gene: NA; j_gene: TRBJ1-5; CDR3aa: CASSSYGVSNQPQHF; CDR3nt: TGTGCCAGCAGTTCCTATGGGGTGAGCAATCAGCCCCAGCATTTT
v_gene: TRBV10-2; abundance: NA; d_gene: TRBD2; j_gene: TRBJ2-7; CDR3aa: CASSAGGLAGFVPSYEQYF; CDR3nt: TGCGCCAGCAGTGCGGGGGGACTAGCGGGATTTGTCCCCTCCTACGAGCAGTACTTC
v_gene: TRBV5-6; abundance: NA; d_gene: NA; j_gene: TRBJ1-1; CDR3aa: CASSFQNTEAFF; CDR3nt: TGTGCCAGCAGCTTTCAGAACACTGAAGCTTTCTTT
v_gene: TRBV6-5; abundance: NA; d_gene: TRBD1; j_gene: TRBJ1-2; CDR3aa: CASSYGSGTDYGYTF; CDR3nt: TGTGCCAGCAGTTACGGGTCCGGGACAGACTATGGCTACACCTTC
v_gene: TRBV11-3; abundance: NA; d_gene: NA; j_gene: TRBJ2-3; CDR3aa: CASSYRSSTDTQYF; CDR3nt: TGTGCCAGCAGCTATCGGTCTAGCACAGATACGCAGTATTTT
v_gene: TRBV7-6; abundance: once; d_gene: TRBD2; j_gene: TRBJ2-7; CDR3aa: CASSLGGGRALDEQYF; CDR3nt: TGTGCCAGCAGCTTAGGAGGCGGGAGGGCCCTGGACGAGCAGTACTTC
v_gene: TRBV19; abundance: NA; d_gene: NA; j_gene: TRBJ2-3; CDR3aa: CASSPGKTLTDTQYF; CDR3nt: TGTGCCAGTAGTCCAGGGAAGACTCTCACAGATACGCAGTATTTT
v_gene: TRBV15; abundance: NA; d_gene: NA; j_gene: TRBJ2-3; CDR3aa: CATSRDQGVGTDTQYF; CDR3nt: TGTGCCACCAGCAGAGATCAAGGGGTTGGCACAGATACGCAGTATTTT
v_gene: TRBV19; abundance: NA; d_gene: NA; j_gene: TRBJ2-3; CDR3aa: CASSTRRRGGDTDTQYF; CDR3nt: TGTGCCAGTAGTACTAGGAGGAGAGGCGGGGACACAGATACGCAGTATTTT
v_gene: TRBV19; abundance: NA; d_gene: NA; j_gene: TRBJ1-2; CDR3aa: CASSIGRAQDYTF; CDR3nt: TGTGCCAGTAGTATTGGCAGGGCCCAGGACTACACCTTC
v_gene: TRBV7-6; abundance: NA; d_gene: TRBD1; j_gene: TRBJ2-7; CDR3aa: CASSAPTGKGGEQYF; CDR3nt: TGTGCCAGCAGTGCGCCGACAGGGAAAGGAGGCGAGCAGTACTTC
v_gene: TRBV27; abundance: once; d_gene: TRBD1; j_gene: TRBJ1-1; CDR3aa: CASSPRQGRAFF; CDR3nt: TGTGCCAGCAGTCCAAGACAGGGGCGAGCTTTCTTT
v_gene: TRBV6-1; abundance: once; d_gene: NA; j_gene: TRBJ2-1; CDR3aa: CASSEASVYNEQFF; CDR3nt: TGTGCCAGCAGTGAAGCGTCGGTCTACAATGAGCAGTTCTTC
v_gene: TRBV5-1; abundance: NA; d_gene: NA; j_gene: TRBJ2-5; CDR3aa: CASSLGPLGGDVETQYF; CDR3nt: TGCGCCAGCAGCTTGGGCCCCCTCGGAGGGGATGTGGAGACCCAGTACTTC
v_gene: TRBV2; abundance: NA; d_gene: TRBD2; j_gene: TRBJ2-1; CDR3aa: CASTGSGGPQEQFF; CDR3nt: TGTGCCAGCACGGGTAGCGGGGGGCCGCAGGAGCAGTTCTTC
v_gene: TRBV6-6; abundance: NA; d_gene: NA; j_gene: TRBJ1-2; CDR3aa: CASSYGGRGYYGYTF; CDR3nt: TGTGCCAGCAGTTACGGAGGAAGGGGTTACTATGGCTACACCTTC
v_gene: TRBV5-4; abundance: NA; d_gene: NA; j_gene: TRBJ2-5; CDR3aa: CASSLGGNQETQYF; CDR3nt: TGTGCCAGCAGCTTGGGCGGGAACCAAGAGACCCAGTACTTC
v_gene: TRBV28; abundance: NA; d_gene: NA; j_gene: TRBJ2-1; CDR3aa: CASSPRDFSDSAYNEQFF; CDR3nt: TGTGCCAGCAGTCCCCGGGACTTTTCCGATTCCGCCTACAATGAGCAGTTCTTC